The clone carrying this T cell receptor (beta chain) was seen more than once but under ten times. Its antigen is not known. The data were produced by immunoSEQ multiplex PCR, yet TCRdb's version contains in-frame clones alone and is incomplete. In the table there are approximately 25,000 clones, approximately 81% of which are singletons. Germline V gives CDR1 LNHDA, CDR2 SQIVND (reference sequence). The CDR3 has 17 residues. V shed 6 bases and J shed 3 bases, with 23 bases lying between them. This entry is derived from a study of PD-1 blockade in classical Hodgkin lymphoma. Every one of the patients relapsed after autologous stem cell transplantation (brentuximab vedotin exposure was variable). Study results and limitations: Baseline TCR diversity was reportedly lower in newly diagnosed patients than healthy donors. Patients with a complete response exhibited baseline diversity comparable to newly diagnosed patients.

The receptor was derived from a human donor with classical Hodgkin lymphoma. The chain links TRBV19 to TRBJ1-1; the D gene is possibly TRBD1 (5 bases). The input for sequencing was peripheral blood mononuclear cells (PBMCs), taken before the second cycle of nivolumab. In nucleotides, the CDR3 is TGTGCCAGTAGGCGGGGGGATCGAACGAGGGGTTACACTGAAGCTTTCTTT. Encoded protein: CASRRGDRTRGYTEAFF.